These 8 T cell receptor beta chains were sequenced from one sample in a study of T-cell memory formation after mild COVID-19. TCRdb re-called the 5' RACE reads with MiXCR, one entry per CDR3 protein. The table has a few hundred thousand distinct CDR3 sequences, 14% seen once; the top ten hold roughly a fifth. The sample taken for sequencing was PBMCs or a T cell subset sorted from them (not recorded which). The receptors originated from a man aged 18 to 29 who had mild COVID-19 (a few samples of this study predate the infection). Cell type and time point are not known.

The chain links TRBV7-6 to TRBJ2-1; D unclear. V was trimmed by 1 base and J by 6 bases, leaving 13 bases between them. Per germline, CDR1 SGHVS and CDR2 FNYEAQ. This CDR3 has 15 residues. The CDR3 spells CASSLEALDANEQFF. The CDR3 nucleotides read TGTGCCAGCAGCTTAGAGGCCCTAGATGCCAATGAGCAGTTCTTC.

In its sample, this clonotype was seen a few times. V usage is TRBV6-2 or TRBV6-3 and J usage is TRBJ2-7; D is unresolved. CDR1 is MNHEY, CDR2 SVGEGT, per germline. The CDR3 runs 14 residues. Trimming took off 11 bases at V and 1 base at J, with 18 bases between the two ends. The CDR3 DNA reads TGTGCCTGCGCCCGGGCCACCGATTCCTACGAGCAGTACTTC. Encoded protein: CACARATDSYEQYF.

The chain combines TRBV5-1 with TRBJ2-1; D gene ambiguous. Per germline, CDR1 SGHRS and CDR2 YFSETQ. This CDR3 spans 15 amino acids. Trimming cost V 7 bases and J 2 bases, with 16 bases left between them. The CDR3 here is CASSVRALAYNEQFF. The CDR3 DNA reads TGCGCCAGCTCCGTCCGGGCCCTTGCCTACAATGAGCAGTTCTTC.

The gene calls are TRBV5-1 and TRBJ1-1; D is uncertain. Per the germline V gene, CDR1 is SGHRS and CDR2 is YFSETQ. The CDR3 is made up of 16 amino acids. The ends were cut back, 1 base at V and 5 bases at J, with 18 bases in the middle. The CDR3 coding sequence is TGCGCCAGCAGCTTGTCTCCCGTCGGGGTAGGGACTGAAGCTTTCTTT. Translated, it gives CASSLSPVGVGTEAFF.

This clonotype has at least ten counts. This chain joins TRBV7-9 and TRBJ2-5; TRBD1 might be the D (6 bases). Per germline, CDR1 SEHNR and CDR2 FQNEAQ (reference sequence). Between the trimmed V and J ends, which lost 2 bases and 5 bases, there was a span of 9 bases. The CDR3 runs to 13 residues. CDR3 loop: CASSLQGMETQYF. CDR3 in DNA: TGTGCCAGCAGCTTACAGGGGATGGAGACCCAGTACTTC.

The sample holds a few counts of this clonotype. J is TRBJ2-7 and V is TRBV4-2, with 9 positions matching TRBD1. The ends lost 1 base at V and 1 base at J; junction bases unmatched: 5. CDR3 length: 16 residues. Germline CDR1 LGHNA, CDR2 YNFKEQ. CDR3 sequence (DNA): TGTGCCAGCAGCCAAGGTGGGACAGGGACTTCCTACGAGCAGTACTTC. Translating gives CASSQGGTGTSYEQYF.

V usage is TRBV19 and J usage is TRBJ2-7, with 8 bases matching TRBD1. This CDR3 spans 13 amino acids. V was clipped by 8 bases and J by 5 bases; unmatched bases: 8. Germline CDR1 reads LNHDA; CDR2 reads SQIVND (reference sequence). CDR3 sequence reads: CASAGGQGDEQYV. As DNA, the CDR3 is TGTGCCAGTGCTGGCGGACAGGGAGACGAGCAGTACGTC.

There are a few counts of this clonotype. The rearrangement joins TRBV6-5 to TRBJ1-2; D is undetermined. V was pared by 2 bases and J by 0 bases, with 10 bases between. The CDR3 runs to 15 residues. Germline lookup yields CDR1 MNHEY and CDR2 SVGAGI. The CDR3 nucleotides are TGTGCCAGCAGTTACCAGATTCAAGCTAACTATGGCTACACCTTC. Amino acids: CASSYQIQANYGYTF.